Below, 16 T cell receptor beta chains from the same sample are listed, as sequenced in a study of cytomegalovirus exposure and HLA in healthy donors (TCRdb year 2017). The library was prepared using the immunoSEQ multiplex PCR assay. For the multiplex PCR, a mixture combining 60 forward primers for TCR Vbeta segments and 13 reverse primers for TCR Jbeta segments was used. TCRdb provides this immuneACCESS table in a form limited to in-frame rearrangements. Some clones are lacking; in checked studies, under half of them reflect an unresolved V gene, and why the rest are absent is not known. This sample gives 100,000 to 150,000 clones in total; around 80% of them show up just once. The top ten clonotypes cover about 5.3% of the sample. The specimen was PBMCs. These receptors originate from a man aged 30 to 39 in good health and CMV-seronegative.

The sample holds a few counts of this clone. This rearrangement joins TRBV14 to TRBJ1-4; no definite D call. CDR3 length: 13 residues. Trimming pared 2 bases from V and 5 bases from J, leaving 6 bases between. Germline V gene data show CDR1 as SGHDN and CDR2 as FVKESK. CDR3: CASSQQANEKLFF. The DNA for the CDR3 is TGTGCCAGCAGCCAACAGGCCAATGAAAAACTGTTTTTT. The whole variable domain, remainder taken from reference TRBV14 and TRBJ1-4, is EAGVTQFPSHSVIEKGQTVTLRCDPISGHDNLYWYRRVMGKEIKFLLHFVKESKQDESGMPNNRFLAERTGGTYSTLKVQPAELEDSGVYFCASSQQANEKLFFGSGTQLSVL.

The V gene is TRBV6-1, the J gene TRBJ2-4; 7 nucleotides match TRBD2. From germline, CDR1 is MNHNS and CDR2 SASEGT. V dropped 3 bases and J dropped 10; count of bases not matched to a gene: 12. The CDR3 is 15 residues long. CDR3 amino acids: CASSEVRGVLIIQYF. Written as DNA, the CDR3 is TGTGCCAGCAGTGAGGTCCGGGGGGTTCTCATTATTCAGTACTTC.

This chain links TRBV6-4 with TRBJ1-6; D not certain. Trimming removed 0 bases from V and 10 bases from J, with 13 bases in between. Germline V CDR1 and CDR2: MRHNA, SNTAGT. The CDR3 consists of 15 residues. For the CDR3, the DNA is TGTGCCAGCAGTGACTCGGCCTTCAGGCCCTCACCCCTCCACTTT. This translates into CASSDSAFRPSPLHF.

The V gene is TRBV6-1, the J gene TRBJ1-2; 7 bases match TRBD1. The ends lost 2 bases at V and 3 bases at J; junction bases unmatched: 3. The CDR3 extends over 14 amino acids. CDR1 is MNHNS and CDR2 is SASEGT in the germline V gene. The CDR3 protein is CASSERGQYYGYTF. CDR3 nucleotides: TGTGCCAGCAGTGAAAGGGGGCAGTACTATGGCTACACCTTC.

The CDR3 nucleotides are TGTGCCAGCAGTTTAGCAGGGTTCGGTCAGCCCCAGCATTTT. This sequence encodes CASSLAGFGQPQHF. The gene calls are TRBV27 and TRBJ1-5; D possibly corresponds to TRBD1 (5 bases). Trimming cost V 2 bases and J 6 bases, with 11 bases left between them. CDR3 length: 14 amino acids. Germline V gives CDR1 MNHEY, CDR2 SMNVEV (reference sequence).

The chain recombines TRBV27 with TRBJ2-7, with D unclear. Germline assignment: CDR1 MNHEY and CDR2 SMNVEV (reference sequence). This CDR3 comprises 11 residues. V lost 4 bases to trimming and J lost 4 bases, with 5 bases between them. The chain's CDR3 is CASSSRYEQYF. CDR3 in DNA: TGTGCCAGCAGTTCTAGATACGAGCAGTACTTC.

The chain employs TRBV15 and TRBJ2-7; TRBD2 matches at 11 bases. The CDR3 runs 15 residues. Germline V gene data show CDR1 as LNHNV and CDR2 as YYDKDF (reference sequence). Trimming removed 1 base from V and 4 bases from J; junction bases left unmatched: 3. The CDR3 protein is CATSRGPSGRYEQYF. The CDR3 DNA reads TGTGCCACCAGCAGAGGCCCTAGCGGGAGGTACGAGCAGTACTTC.

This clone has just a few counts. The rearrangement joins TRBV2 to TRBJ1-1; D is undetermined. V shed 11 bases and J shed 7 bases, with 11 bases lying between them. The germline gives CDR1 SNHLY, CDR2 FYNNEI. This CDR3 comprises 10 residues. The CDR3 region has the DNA TGTGCCCGCGTACGAAGTGAAGCTTTCTTT. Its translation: CARVRSEAFF.

The DNA of the CDR3 is TGTGCCAGCAGCTTCGACCCAACAGCAACCTATGGCTACACCTTC. Translation: CASSFDPTATYGYTF. V is TRBV7-2 and J is TRBJ1-2, with D uncertain. This CDR3 has 15 residues. From germline, CDR1 is SGHTA and CDR2 FQGNSA. V was cut by 3 bases and J by 4 bases, with 15 bases left in between.

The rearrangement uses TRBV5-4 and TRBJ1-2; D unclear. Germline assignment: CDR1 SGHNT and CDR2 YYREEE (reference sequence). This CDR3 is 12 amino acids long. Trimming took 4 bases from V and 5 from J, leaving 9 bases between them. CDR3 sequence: CASSRDLYGYTF. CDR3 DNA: TGTGCCAGCAGCCGGGATCTTTATGGCTACACCTTC.

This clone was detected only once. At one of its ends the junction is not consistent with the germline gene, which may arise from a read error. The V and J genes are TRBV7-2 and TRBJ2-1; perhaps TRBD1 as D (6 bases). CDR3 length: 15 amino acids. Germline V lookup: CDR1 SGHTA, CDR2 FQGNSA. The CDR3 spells CASSLAPGVKGEQFF. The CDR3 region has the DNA TGTGCCAGCAGCCTAGCACCAGGGGTCAAGGGTGAGCAGTTCTTC.

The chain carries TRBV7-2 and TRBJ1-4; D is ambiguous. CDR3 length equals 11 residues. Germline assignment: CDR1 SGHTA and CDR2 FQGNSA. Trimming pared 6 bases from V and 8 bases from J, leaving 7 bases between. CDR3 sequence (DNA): TGTGCCAGCAGGTTTGAGGAAAAACTGTTTTTT. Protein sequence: CASRFEEKLFF.

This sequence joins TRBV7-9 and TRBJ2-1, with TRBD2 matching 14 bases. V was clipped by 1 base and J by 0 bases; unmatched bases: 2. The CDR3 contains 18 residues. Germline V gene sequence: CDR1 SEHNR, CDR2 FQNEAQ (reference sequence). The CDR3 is CASSLVGTSGSSYNEQFF. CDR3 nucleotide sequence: TGTGCCAGCAGCTTAGTAGGGACTAGCGGGAGCTCCTACAATGAGCAGTTCTTC.

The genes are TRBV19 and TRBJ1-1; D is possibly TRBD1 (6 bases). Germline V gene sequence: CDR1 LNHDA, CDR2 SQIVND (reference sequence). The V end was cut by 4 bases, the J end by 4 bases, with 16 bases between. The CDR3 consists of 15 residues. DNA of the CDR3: TGTGCCAGTAGTAAATGGTCTAGGGGGTTCACTGAAGCTTTCTTT. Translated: CASSKWSRGFTEAFF.

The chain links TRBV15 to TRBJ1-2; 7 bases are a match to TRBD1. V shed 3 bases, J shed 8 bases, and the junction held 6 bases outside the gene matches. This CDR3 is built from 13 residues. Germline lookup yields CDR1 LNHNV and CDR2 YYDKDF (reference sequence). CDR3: CATSRGDRGGYTF. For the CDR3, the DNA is TGTGCCACCAGCAGGGGGGACAGAGGAGGCTACACCTTC.

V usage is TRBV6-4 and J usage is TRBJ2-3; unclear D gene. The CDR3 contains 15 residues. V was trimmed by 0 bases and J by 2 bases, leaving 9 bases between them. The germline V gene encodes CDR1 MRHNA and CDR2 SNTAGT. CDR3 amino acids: CASSDSVGPTDTQYF. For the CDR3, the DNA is TGTGCCAGCAGTGACTCGGTCGGTCCCACAGATACGCAGTATTTT.